The text below deals with one T cell receptor (beta chain). The antigen is not known. This specimen belongs to a study of T cells after yellow fever vaccination. About the study: Fractions low in cell number were prepared with SMART-Seq v4 Ultra Low Input.

Production of TCR cDNA was by 5'RACE template switching, which also added a universal primer site and UMIs. TCRdb reanalysed the 5' RACE reads using MiXCR and keeps one entry per CDR3 protein. The sample records some 560,000 distinct CDR3 sequences, about 17% being singletons. The CDR3 has 13 amino acids. Germline CDR1 SGHVS, CDR2 FQNEAQ. The trim removed 3 bases at V and 8 bases at J, leaving 5 bases unmatched. Study outcomes and limitations: Clonotypes appearing in both CD4 and CD8 compartments existed, and their share was small. Detected again after the booster were most primary-vaccination clones, at 95% to 98% CD4 and 80% to 90% CD8.

This TCR was sampled from a man between 18 and 35 years old who received the YFV17D yellow fever vaccine. The sequenced sample was PBMCs, obtained 4 to 6 days after the first yellow fever vaccination. The genes are TRBV7-8 and TRBJ1-2, with TRBD1 matching 8 bases. The CDR3 region is CASSFGRGQGYTF. In DNA form, the CDR3 reads TGTGCCAGCAGCTTCGGCAGGGGGCAGGGCTACACCTTC.